The 25 T cell receptor beta chains reported below all come from one sample, sequenced in a study of blood T cell repertoires in COVID-19. The method was immunoSEQ multiplex PCR; TCRdb's version includes in-frame clones alone and lacks a portion of them. The sample contains around 270,000 clones, about 89% of which appear only once. Sample: peripheral blood. The receptors stem from a man aged 40-55 years with acute or convalescent COVID-19.

About this clone itself: Mismatch with germline at one junction end may stem from a read error. This sequence joins TRBV6-5 and TRBJ1-3, with a weak D call TRBD1 (5 bases). The CDR3 length is 11 residues. The germline V gene encodes CDR1 MNHEY and CDR2 SVGAGI. CDR3 in DNA: TGTGCCAGCAGCCAAGACAGCACCTTATATTTT. This encodes CASSQDSTLYF.

This clone appeared once. The J gene is TRBJ1-1, the V gene TRBV9; possibly TRBD1 for D (5 bases). CDR1 is SGDLS and CDR2 is YYNGEE in the germline V gene. Trimming took off 0 bases at V and 0 bases at J, with 9 bases between the two ends. The CDR3 runs to 15 residues. The CDR3 loop is CASSVVGTLNTEAFF. The CDR3 DNA sequence: TGTGCCAGCAGCGTAGTGGGGACTTTGAACACTGAAGCTTTCTTT.

This clone appeared a few times. V and J are TRBV5-8 and TRBJ1-4; 12 nucleotides agree with TRBD1. V shed 5 bases, J shed 8 bases, and the junction held 7 bases outside the gene matches. The CDR3 has 15 amino acids. From germline, CDR1 is SGHTS and CDR2 YDEGEE. Here the CDR3 reads CASSSGQGAGEKLFF. The CDR3 DNA reads as TGTGCCAGCAGTTCGGGACAGGGGGCGGGCGAAAAACTGTTTTTT.

This chain joins TRBV2 and TRBJ1-2; 8 nucleotides match TRBD1. Germline V gene sequence: CDR1 SNHLY, CDR2 FYNNEI. There are 15 residues in the CDR3. Trimming took 11 bases from V and 2 from J; bases not matched to a gene: 13. The CDR3 sequence: CASTPQGAINYGYTF. The CDR3 bases are TGTGCCTCGACTCCCCAGGGGGCTATAAACTATGGCTACACCTTC.

This clone was seen many times. The chain combines TRBV18 with TRBJ2-7, with TRBD2 matching over 9 bases. This CDR3 has 15 amino acids. The V segment lost 3 bases and the J segment 4 bases; nucleotides outside the gene matches: 7. Germline CDR1 KGHSH, CDR2 LQKENI. The CDR3 region has the DNA TGTGCCAGCTCACCTGGAAGCGGGGGGACGTACGAGCAGTACTTC. Encoded protein: CASSPGSGGTYEQYF.

This chain links TRBV4-1 with TRBJ2-1, with D uncertain. CDR3 length: 14 residues. Trimming stripped 1 base from V and 1 base from J, with 5 bases between. Germline CDR1 is MGHRA and CDR2 is YSYEKL. This CDR3 is CASSQGPSYNEQFF. In nucleotides, the CDR3 is TGCGCCAGCAGCCAAGGGCCATCCTACAATGAGCAGTTCTTC.

V is TRBV19 and J is TRBJ1-2; no clear D gene. The V and J ends lost 6 bases and 4 bases respectively, with 12 bases between them. CDR1 and CDR2 from the germline V gene are LNHDA and SQIVND (reference sequence). The CDR3 is made up of 13 amino acids. The CDR3 reads CASSLVSGYGYTF. CDR3 DNA: TGTGCCAGTAGCCTAGTATCGGGCTATGGCTACACCTTC.

The V gene is TRBV9, the J gene TRBJ1-2; D uncertain. V was shortened by 3 bases and J by 4 bases, with 13 bases between the two germline ends. CDR3 length equals 14 residues. Germline V CDR1 and CDR2: SGDLS, YYNGEE. The DNA of the CDR3 is TGTGCCAGCAGCGATTCGGACGGACTCTATGGCTACACCTTC. As protein: CASSDSDGLYGYTF.

The chain employs TRBV10-3 and TRBJ1-1; D remains ambiguous. The V end was cut by 0 bases, the J end by 0 bases, with 11 bases between. This CDR3 has 16 amino acids. Per germline, CDR1 ENHRY and CDR2 SYGVKD. The chain's CDR3 is CAISESRIGVNTEAFF. For the CDR3, the DNA is TGTGCCATCAGTGAGTCGAGGATCGGGGTGAACACTGAAGCTTTCTTT.

The rearrangement joins TRBV5-1 to TRBJ2-1; D may be TRBD2 (5 bases). CDR1 is SGHRS, CDR2 YFSETQ, per germline. The CDR3 is made up of 12 amino acids. V gave up 1 base and J gave up 7 bases, with 6 bases separating them. The CDR3 DNA is TGCGCCAGCAGCTTGCCGGGGAATGAGCAGTTCTTC. It is translated as CASSLPGNEQFF.

Note on this clone: The sample contains more than one DNA sequence encoding this CDR3. J is TRBJ1-6 and V is TRBV5-1; the match to TRBD1 covers 10 bases. There are 14 residues in the CDR3. CDR1 SGHRS and CDR2 YFSETQ come from the germline V gene. V trimming: 3 bases; J trimming: 9 bases; junction bases outside the gene matches: 3. CDR3 coding DNA: TGCGCCAGCAGCTCCGGGACAGGGGCTTCACCCCTCCACTTT. This encodes CASSSGTGASPLHF. The variable domain in full, with the rest retrieved from reference TRBV5-1 and TRBJ1-6, is KAGVTQTPRYLIKTRGQQVTLSCSPISGHRSVSWYQQTPGQGLQFLFEYFSETQRNKGNFPGRFSGRQFSNSRSEMNVSTLELGDSALYLCASSSGTGASPLHFGNGTRLTVT.

The V gene is TRBV5-1, the J gene TRBJ1-2; the D gene is possibly TRBD1 (5 bases). The CDR3 spans 14 residues. Trimming took 0 bases from V and 6 from J, leaving 12 bases between them. Looked up from germline, CDR1 is SGHRS and CDR2 is YFSETQ. The CDR3: CASSLAAREDGYTF. The CDR3 nucleotides read TGCGCCAGCAGCTTGGCCGCCAGGGAAGATGGCTACACCTTC.

The chain couples TRBV6-2 or TRBV6-3 to TRBJ2-3; possible D gene TRBD2, 6 bases. This CDR3 contains 12 residues. From germline, CDR1 is MNHEY and CDR2 SVGEGT. Trimming pared 6 bases from V and 7 bases from J, leaving 11 bases between. The CDR3 nucleotides read TGTGCCAGCAGCCGCGGGATGAATACGCAGTATTTT. It yields the protein CASSRGMNTQYF.

The rearrangement joins TRBV5-1 to TRBJ1-1; TRBD1 aligns across 9 bases. This CDR3 contains 14 residues. Germline trimming cut 4 bases from V and 6 bases from J; bases unmatched to any gene: 7. Germline loops: CDR1 SGHRS, CDR2 YFSETQ. The CDR3, as DNA: TGCGCCAGCAGCCTGACAGGGGGGTCCGCTGAAGCTTTCTTT. Translation: CASSLTGGSAEAFF.

The chain uses TRBV29-1 and TRBJ2-1, with 7 bases that match TRBD1. The CDR3 contains 16 residues. J gave up 2 bases and V 0 bases, and 7 bases lay outside the gene matches. Germline V gives CDR1 SQVTM, CDR2 ANQGSEA. The DNA for the CDR3 is TGCAGCGTTGAAGATCGGGTAGGGGGCCCCTACAATGAGCAGTTCTTC. Amino acid sequence: CSVEDRVGGPYNEQFF.

The rearrangement joins TRBV5-1 to TRBJ2-7; TRBD1 might be the D (5 bases). Germline CDR1 is SGHRS and CDR2 is YFSETQ. Trimming took off 0 bases at V and 5 bases at J, with 15 bases between the two ends. This CDR3 is built from 15 residues. CDR3 nucleotide sequence: TGCGCCAGCAGCTTGGCCGGCAGGGTATACCACGAGCAGTACTTC. This codes for CASSLAGRVYHEQYF.

The rearrangement links TRBV9 to TRBJ2-5, with a possible D match to TRBD2 (6 bases). Per the germline V gene, CDR1 is SGDLS and CDR2 is YYNGEE. The V end was cut by 1 base, the J end by 1 base, with 8 bases between. The length of the CDR3 is 14 residues. CDR3 protein: CASSVFGSQETQYF. DNA of the CDR3: TGTGCCAGCAGCGTATTCGGGAGCCAAGAGACCCAGTACTTC.

The rearrangement joins TRBV12-3 or TRBV12-4 to TRBJ1-2, with TRBD1 matching 7 bases. Trimming removed 6 bases from V and 8 bases from J; junction bases left unmatched: 9. CDR3 size: 13 residues. The CDR3 coding sequence is TGTGCCAGCAGAGAACAGGGGTTCGGAGGCTACACCTTC. Its protein product is CASREQGFGGYTF.

The V and J genes are TRBV19 and TRBJ1-4; D gene uncertain. With 5 bases removed from V and 2 bases from J, the gap between germline ends came to 12 bases. Germline V gene sequence: CDR1 LNHDA, CDR2 SQIVND (reference sequence). The CDR3 extends over 15 amino acids. The chain's CDR3 is CASSVSGSTNEKLFF. CDR3 bases: TGTGCCAGTAGTGTTTCAGGTTCTACTAATGAAAAACTGTTTTTT. The entire variable domain, with the rest obtained from reference TRBV19 and TRBJ1-4, is as follows: DGGITQSPKYLFRKEGQNVTLSCEQNLNHDAMYWYRQDPGQGLRLIYYSQIVNDFQKGDIAEGYSVSREKKESFPLTVTSAQKNPTAFYLCASSVSGSTNEKLFFGSGTQLSVL.

Worth noting for this clone: The same CDR3 is also encoded by other DNA sequences in this sample. V gene TRBV10-3 combines with J gene TRBJ1-4; possible D gene TRBD1, 5 bases. Germline V gene data show CDR1 as ENHRY and CDR2 as SYGVKD. This CDR3 comprises 13 residues. Deletions cut 4 bases from V and 5 bases from J, with 8 bases between. CDR3: CAISGQGNEKLFF. The CDR3 DNA follows: TGTGCCATCAGTGGGCAGGGAAATGAAAAACTGTTTTTT.

V and J are TRBV5-6 and TRBJ1-1; D gene uncertain. Germline CDR1 reads SGHDT; CDR2 reads YYEEEE. There are 13 residues in the CDR3. V lost 3 bases and J lost 0, with 6 bases in between. In nucleotides, the CDR3 is TGTGCCAGCAGCTCACCAGTGAACACTGAAGCTTTCTTT. This translates into CASSSPVNTEAFF.

This chain uses TRBV6-5 with TRBJ1-2; D might be TRBD1 (5 bases). The germline V gene has CDR1 MNHEY and CDR2 SVGAGI. V dropped 6 bases and J dropped 8 bases, with 19 bases sitting between them. This CDR3 is built from 14 residues. The CDR3, as DNA: TGTGCCAGCAGACCGCCGGGGGATGGTAAGGGCTACACCTTC. Its translation: CASRPPGDGKGYTF.

In regard to this clone: Other nucleotide sequences from this sample produce the same CDR3. The chain has TRBV2 and TRBJ1-5; 7 bases map to TRBD1. This CDR3 is 15 amino acids long. Germline lookup yields CDR1 SNHLY and CDR2 FYNNEI. The V segment lost 6 bases and the J segment 1 base; nucleotides outside the gene matches: 6. The CDR3: CASSLDRVSNQPQHF. The CDR3 coding sequence is TGTGCCAGCAGCTTAGACAGGGTAAGCAATCAGCCCCAGCATTTT. Full variable domain (outside the CDR3, taken from reference TRBV2 and TRBJ1-5): EPEVTQTPSHQVTQMGQEVILRCVPISNHLYFYWYRQILGQKVEFLVSFYNNEISEKSEIFDDQFSVERPDGSNFTLKIRSTKLEDSAMYFCASSLDRVSNQPQHFGDGTRLSIL.

The gene calls are TRBV3-1 (or the pseudogene TRBV3-2) and TRBJ2-2; 7 bases are shared with TRBD2. This CDR3 is built from 15 residues. V lost 0 bases, J lost 7 bases, and 5 bases stayed unmatched. Germline CDR1 and CDR2: LGHDT and YNNKEL (reference sequence). The CDR3 bases are TGTGCCAGCAGCCAAGATAGGGAGGGAATCGGGGAGCTGTTTTTT. Protein sequence: CASSQDREGIGELFF.

V usage is TRBV3-1 (or the pseudogene TRBV3-2) and J usage is TRBJ1-1; maybe TRBD1 (5 bases). Germline loops: CDR1 LGHDT, CDR2 YNNKEL (reference sequence). V dropped 0 bases and J dropped 9 bases, with 8 bases sitting between them. The CDR3 loop spans 12 amino acids. The CDR3 bases are TGTGCCAGCAGCCAAGAAGGGGTTCAAGCTTTCTTT. It encodes CASSQEGVQAFF.